These T cell receptor beta chains were read from a single sample in a study of beta chain features in type 1 diabetes. Clones were sequenced by immunoSEQ multiplex PCR, and TCRdb holds only the in-frame ones, with some missing. The data show 680,000 or so clones, about an eighth seen once. The sequencing input was naive CD4+ T cells from blood. Receptors were obtained from a man aged 18 to 30 with type 1 diabetes. Each CDR3 is given with its conserved first and last residue. The D gene is left open where the match is weak. Clone size is not always given. Where it is, it says once, few, many or a class for expanded clones.

>few|.|TRBV7-9|TRBJ2-5
TGTGCCTCCGCGGGGTCCGCCCCGGAGACCCAGTACTTC
CASAGSAPETQYF
>few|.|TRBV28|TRBJ1-3
TGTGCCAGCAGTTTAGGGTTCTTCCAGCGGGCTGGAAACACCATATATTTT
CASSLGFFQRAGNTIYF
>few|.|TRBV11-2|TRBJ2-7
TGTGCCAGCAGCTTAGAGGGCAGGGAATCCGAGCAGTACTTC
CASSLEGRESEQYF
>few|.|TRBV7-8|TRBJ2-5
TGTGCCAGCAGCTTAGCGAGGGGCCGGTTGGGAGAGACCCAGTACTTC
CASSLARGRLGETQYF
>few|.|TRBV5-1|TRBJ2-1
TGCGCCAGCCGCCGATTAGCCTCCTACAATGAGCAGTTCTTC
CASRRLASYNEQFF
>.|TRBD2|TRBV4-1|TRBJ2-1
TGCGCCAGCAGCCAAGCTAGCGGGGGGGGTTCCTACAATGAGCAGTTCTTC
CASSQASGGGSYNEQFF
>.|.|TRBV11-2|TRBJ2-3
TGTGCCAGCAGTTCCCCGGGGGCAGATACGCAGTATTTT
CASSSPGADTQYF
>.|.|TRBV7-2|TRBJ2-1
TGTGCCAGCAGCTTAGAACTAGTGGTCTACAATGAGCAGTTCTTC
CASSLELVVYNEQFF
>few|.|TRBV7-2|TRBJ2-1
TGTGCCAGCAGCTCCCCGGTATCGAGCTCCTACAATGAGCAGTTCTTC
CASSSPVSSSYNEQFF
>.|TRBD2|TRBV28|TRBJ2-1
TGTGCCAGCAGCACTCCCGGGACTAGCGAAAAGCAGTTCTTC
CASSTPGTSEKQFF
>few|.|TRBV10-3|TRBJ2-3
TGTGCCATCAGTGGACGGAAGGGGGGTTACACAGATACGCAGTATTTT
CAISGRKGGYTDTQYF
>.|.|TRBV11-1|TRBJ2-5
TGTGCCAGCAGCTTTTACGGGCACATCGAGACCCAGTACTTC
CASSFYGHIETQYF
>few|.|TRBV19|TRBJ1-1
TGTGCCAGTATCAACCGTATGAACACTGAAGCTTTCTTT
CASINRMNTEAFF
>.|.|TRBV30|TRBJ2-3
TGTGCCTGGAGTGTTGCAAGAGATACGCAGTATTTT
CAWSVARDTQYF
>few|.|TRBV5-4|TRBJ2-6
TGTGCCAGCAGCCCGGTTAGGGCTTCCTCTGGGGCCAACGTCCTGACTTTC
CASSPVRASSGANVLTF